The following is a T cell receptor (beta chain) sequence with its context. Per germline, CDR1 SNHLY and CDR2 FYNNEI. This CDR3 contains 13 residues. V was cut by 4 bases and J by 0 bases, with 6 bases left in between. This record belongs to a study of blood T cell repertoires in COVID-19. Sequencing was performed with immunoSEQ multiplex PCR; in TCRdb, only in-frame clones are kept and a portion is missing. The sample carries approximately 75,000 clones, nearly 90% recorded once. This TCR was sampled from a man between 45 and 60 years old with acute or convalescent COVID-19. The rearrangement joins TRBV2 to TRBJ2-5; no firm D call. Sequencing input: peripheral blood. The CDR3 DNA follows: TGTGCCAGCAGTGTGTACAACCAAGAGACCCAGTACTTC. Residues: CASSVYNQETQYF.